This T cell receptor beta chain was recovered during a study of cytomegalovirus exposure and HLA in healthy donors. The V and J ends lost 4 bases and 5 bases respectively, with 13 bases between them. Germline assignment: CDR1 SGHRS and CDR2 YFSETQ. This CDR3 region has 13 residues. Findings and caveats of the study: The likely origin of a cluster of highly shared sequence variants was a sequencing artifact.

PCR involved 60 Vbeta and 13 Jbeta primers. Sequenced by immunoSEQ multiplex PCR; TCRdb stores in-frame clones only, minus some. The sample contains 160,000 or so clones, approximately 80% of which appear only once. A word on this clone: Its antigen is unknown.

The sequenced sample was PBMCs. The sequence came from a male donor in good health and CMV-seropositive. The J gene is TRBJ2-7, the V gene TRBV5-1; possibly TRBD1 for D (5 bases). CDR3 sequence (DNA): TGCGCCAGCAGCAGAGCGTCAGGGAACGAGCAGTACTTC. Amino acid sequence: CASSRASGNEQYF. Using reference TRBV5-1 and TRBJ2-7 for the parts outside the CDR3, the full variable domain is KAGVTQTPRYLIKTRGQQVTLSCSPISGHRSVSWYQQTPGQGLQFLFEYFSETQRNKGNFPGRFSGRQFSNSRSEMNVSTLELGDSALYLCASSRASGNEQYFGPGTRLTVT.